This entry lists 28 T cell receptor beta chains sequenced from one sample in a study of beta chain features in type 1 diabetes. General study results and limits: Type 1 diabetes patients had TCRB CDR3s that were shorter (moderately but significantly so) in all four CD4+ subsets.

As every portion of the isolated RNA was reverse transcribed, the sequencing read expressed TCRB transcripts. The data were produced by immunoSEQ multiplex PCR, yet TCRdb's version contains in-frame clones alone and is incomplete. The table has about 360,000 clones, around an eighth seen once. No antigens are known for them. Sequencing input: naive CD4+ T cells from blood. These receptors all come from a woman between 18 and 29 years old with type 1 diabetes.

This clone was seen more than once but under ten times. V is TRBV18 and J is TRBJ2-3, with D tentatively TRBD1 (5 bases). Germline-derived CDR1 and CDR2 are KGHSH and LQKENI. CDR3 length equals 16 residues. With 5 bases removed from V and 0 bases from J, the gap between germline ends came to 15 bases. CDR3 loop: CASSTQGPHSTDTQYF. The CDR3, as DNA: TGTGCCAGCTCAACCCAGGGTCCTCACAGCACAGATACGCAGTATTTT. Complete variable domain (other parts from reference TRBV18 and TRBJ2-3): NAGVMQNPRHLVRRRGQEARLRCSPMKGHSHVYWYRQLPEEGLKFMVYLQKENIIDESGMPKERFSAEFPKEGPSILRIQQVVRGDSAAYFCASSTQGPHSTDTQYFGPGTRLTVL.

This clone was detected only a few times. The CDR3 loop is CASSPTGYSGANVLTF. The CDR3 nucleotides read TGTGCCAGCAGTCCCACGGGGTACTCTGGGGCCAACGTCCTGACTTTC. The V call is TRBV2, the J call TRBJ2-6, with D maybe TRBD2 (5 bases). Trimming cost V 5 bases and J 0 bases, with 11 bases left between them. CDR1 is SNHLY and CDR2 is FYNNEI in the germline V gene. This CDR3 spans 16 amino acids.

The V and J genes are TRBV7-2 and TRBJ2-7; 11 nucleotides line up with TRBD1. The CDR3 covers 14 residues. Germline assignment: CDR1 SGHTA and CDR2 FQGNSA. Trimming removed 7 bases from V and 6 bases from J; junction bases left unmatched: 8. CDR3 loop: CASTPGTGGLEQYF. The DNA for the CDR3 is TGTGCCAGCACTCCCGGGACAGGGGGTCTCGAGCAGTACTTC.

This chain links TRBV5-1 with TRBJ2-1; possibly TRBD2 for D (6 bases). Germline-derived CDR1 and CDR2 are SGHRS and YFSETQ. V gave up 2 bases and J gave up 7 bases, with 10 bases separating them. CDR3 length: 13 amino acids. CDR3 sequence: CASSLGAGNEQFF. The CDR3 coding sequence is TGCGCCAGCAGCTTAGGGGCGGGAAATGAGCAGTTCTTC.

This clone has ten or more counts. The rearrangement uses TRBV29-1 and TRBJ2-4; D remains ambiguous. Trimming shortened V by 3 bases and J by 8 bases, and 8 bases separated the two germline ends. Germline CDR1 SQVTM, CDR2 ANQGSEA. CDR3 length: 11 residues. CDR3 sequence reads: CSVDYRDIQYF. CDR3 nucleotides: TGCAGCGTTGATTATCGGGACATTCAGTACTTC. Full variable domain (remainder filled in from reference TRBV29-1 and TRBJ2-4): SAVISQKPSRDICQRGTSLTIQCQVDSQVTMMFWYRQQPGQSLTLIATANQGSEATYESGFVIDKFPISRPNLTFSTLTVSNMSPEDSSIYLCSVDYRDIQYFGAGTRLSVL.

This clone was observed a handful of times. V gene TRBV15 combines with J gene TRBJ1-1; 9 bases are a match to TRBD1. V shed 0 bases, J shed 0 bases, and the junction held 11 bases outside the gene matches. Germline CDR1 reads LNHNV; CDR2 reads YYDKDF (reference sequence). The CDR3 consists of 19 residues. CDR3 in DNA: TGTGCCACCAGCAGAGATGGATGGGGACAGGGAACAATGAACACTGAAGCTTTCTTT. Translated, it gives CATSRDGWGQGTMNTEAFF.

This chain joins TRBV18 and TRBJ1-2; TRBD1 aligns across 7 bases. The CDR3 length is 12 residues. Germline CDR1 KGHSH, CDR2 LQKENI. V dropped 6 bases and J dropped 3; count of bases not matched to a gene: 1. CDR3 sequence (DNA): TGTGCCAGCTCCACAGGGGACTATGGCTACACCTTC. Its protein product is CASSTGDYGYTF.

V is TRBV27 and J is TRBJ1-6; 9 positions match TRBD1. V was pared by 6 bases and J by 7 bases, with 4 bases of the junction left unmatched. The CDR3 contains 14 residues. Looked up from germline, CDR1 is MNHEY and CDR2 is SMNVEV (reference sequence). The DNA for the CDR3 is TGTGCCAGCAGCCCTGACAGGGGGAATTCACCCCTCCACTTT. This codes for CASSPDRGNSPLHF.

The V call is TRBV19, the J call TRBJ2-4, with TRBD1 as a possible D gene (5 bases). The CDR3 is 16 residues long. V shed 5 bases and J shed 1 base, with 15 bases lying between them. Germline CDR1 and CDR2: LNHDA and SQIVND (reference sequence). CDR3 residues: CASSAGHIKAKNIQYF. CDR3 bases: TGTGCCAGTAGTGCCGGACATATCAAGGCCAAAAACATTCAGTACTTC.

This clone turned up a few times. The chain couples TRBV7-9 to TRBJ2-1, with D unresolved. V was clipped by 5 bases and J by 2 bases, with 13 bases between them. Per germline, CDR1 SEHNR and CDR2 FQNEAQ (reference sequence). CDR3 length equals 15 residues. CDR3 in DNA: TGTGCCAGCAGCCCCTCCGCCAGTGCCTACAATGAGCAGTTCTTC. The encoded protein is CASSPSASAYNEQFF.

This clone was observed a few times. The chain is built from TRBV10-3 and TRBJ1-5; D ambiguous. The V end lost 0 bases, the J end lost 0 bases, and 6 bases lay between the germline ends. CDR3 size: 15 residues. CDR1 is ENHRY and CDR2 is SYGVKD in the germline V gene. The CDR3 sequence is CAISESQNSNQPQHF. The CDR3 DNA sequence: TGTGCCATCAGTGAGTCCCAGAATAGCAATCAGCCCCAGCATTTT.

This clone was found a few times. The CDR3 reads CASSGASLGQERINEQYF. The CDR3 DNA follows: TGTGCCAGCTCAGGAGCATCCTTAGGACAGGAGAGAATTAACGAGCAGTACTTC. The rearrangement links TRBV18 to TRBJ2-7; TRBD1 agrees at 7 bases. CDR1 and CDR2 from the germline V gene are KGHSH and LQKENI. This CDR3 is built from 18 residues. V lost 5 bases, J lost 5 bases, and 21 bases stayed unmatched.

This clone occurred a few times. The CDR3 spells CASSFQAADTQYF. CDR3 DNA: TGTGCCAGCAGTTTCCAAGCGGCAGATACGCAGTATTTT. The chain has TRBV28 and TRBJ2-3; tentative D call: TRBD2 (5 bases). From germline, CDR1 is MDHEN and CDR2 SYDVKM. V shed 3 bases and J shed 4 bases, with 8 bases lying between them. This CDR3 comprises 13 residues.

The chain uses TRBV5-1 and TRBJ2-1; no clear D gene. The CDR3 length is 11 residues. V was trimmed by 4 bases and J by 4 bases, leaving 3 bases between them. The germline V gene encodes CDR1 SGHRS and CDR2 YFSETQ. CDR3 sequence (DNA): TGCGCCAGCAGCGAGTACAATGAGCAGTTCTTC. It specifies CASSEYNEQFF. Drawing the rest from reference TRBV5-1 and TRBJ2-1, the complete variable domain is KAGVTQTPRYLIKTRGQQVTLSCSPISGHRSVSWYQQTPGQGLQFLFEYFSETQRNKGNFPGRFSGRQFSNSRSEMNVSTLELGDSALYLCASSEYNEQFFGPGTRLTVL.

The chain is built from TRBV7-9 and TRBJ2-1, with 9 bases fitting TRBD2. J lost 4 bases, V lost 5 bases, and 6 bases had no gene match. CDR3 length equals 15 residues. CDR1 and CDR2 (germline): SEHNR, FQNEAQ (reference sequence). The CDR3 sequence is CASSPTSGSYNEQFF. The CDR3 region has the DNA TGTGCCAGCAGCCCAACTAGCGGGTCGTACAATGAGCAGTTCTTC.

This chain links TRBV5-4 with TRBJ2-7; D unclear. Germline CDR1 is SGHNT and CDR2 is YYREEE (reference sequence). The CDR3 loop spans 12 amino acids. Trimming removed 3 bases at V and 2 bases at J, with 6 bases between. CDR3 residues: CASSSQAYEQYF. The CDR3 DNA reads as TGTGCCAGCAGCTCCCAGGCCTACGAGCAGTACTTC.

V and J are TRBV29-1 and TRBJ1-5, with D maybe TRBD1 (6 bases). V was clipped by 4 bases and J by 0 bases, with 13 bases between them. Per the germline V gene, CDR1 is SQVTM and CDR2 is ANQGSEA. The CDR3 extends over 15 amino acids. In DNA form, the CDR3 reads TGCAGCGTTGCGACAGGAGCTAATAGCAATCAGCCCCAGCATTTT. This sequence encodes CSVATGANSNQPQHF. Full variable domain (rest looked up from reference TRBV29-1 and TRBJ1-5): SAVISQKPSRDICQRGTSLTIQCQVDSQVTMMFWYRQQPGQSLTLIATANQGSEATYESGFVIDKFPISRPNLTFSTLTVSNMSPEDSSIYLCSVATGANSNQPQHFGDGTRLSIL.

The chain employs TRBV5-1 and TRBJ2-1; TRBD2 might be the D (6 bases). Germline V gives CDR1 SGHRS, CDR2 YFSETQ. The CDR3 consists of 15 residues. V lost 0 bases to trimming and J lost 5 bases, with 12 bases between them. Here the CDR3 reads CASSLVAGKNNEQFF. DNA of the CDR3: TGCGCCAGCAGCTTGGTTGCGGGGAAGAACAATGAGCAGTTCTTC.

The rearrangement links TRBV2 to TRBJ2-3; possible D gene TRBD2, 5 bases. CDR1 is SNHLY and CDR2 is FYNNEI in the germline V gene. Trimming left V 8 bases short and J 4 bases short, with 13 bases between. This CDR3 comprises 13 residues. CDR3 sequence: CASRRAGADTQYF. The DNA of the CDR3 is TGTGCCAGCCGACGGGCGGGCGCAGATACGCAGTATTTT. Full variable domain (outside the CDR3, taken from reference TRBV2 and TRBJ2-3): EPEVTQTPSHQVTQMGQEVILRCVPISNHLYFYWYRQILGQKVEFLVSFYNNEISEKSEIFDDQFSVERPDGSNFTLKIRSTKLEDSAMYFCASRRAGADTQYFGPGTRLTVL.

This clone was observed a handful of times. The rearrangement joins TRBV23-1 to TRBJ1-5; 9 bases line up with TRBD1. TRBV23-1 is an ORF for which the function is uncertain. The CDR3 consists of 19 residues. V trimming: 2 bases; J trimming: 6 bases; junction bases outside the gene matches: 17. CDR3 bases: TGCGCCAGCAGTCAAGTGAGGGGAGAAGGACAGGGGTTGAGTCAGCCCCAGCATTTT. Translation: CASSQVRGEGQGLSQPQHF.

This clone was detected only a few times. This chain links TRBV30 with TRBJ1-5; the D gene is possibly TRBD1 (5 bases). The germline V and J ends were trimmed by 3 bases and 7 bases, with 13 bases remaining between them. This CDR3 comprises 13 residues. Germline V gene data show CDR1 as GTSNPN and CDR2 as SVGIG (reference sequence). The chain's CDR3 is CAWRSSRGQPQHF. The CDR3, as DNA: TGTGCCTGGAGGTCCTCCCGGGGGCAGCCCCAGCATTTT.

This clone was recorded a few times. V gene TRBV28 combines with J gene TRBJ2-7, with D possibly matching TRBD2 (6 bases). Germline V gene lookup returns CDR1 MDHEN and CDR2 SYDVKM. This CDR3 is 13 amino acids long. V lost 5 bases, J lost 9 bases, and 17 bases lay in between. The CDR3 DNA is TGTGCCAGCAGTCCGGGGACTGTGGTCGCGCAGTACTTC. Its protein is CASSPGTVVAQYF.

The CDR3 nucleotides read TGCGCCAGCAGCTTGGTGGGGGGTGTGGACCAGTACTTC. Amino acids: CASSLVGGVDQYF. The rearrangement uses TRBV5-1 and TRBJ2-5; TRBD2 might be the D (6 bases). CDR1 and CDR2 (germline): SGHRS, YFSETQ. The CDR3 is 13 amino acids. The V gene lost 0 bases and the J gene lost 10 bases, with 13 bases spanning the gap.

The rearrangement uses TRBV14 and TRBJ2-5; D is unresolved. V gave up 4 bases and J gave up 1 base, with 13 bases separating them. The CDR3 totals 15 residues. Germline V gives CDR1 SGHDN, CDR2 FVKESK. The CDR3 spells CASSRILGPQETQYF. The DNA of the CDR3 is TGTGCCAGCAGCCGGATTCTAGGTCCCCAAGAGACCCAGTACTTC.

In DNA, the CDR3 is TGTGCCAGCAGTTTGACAGGCCCTTATCAGCCCCAGCATTTT. Protein product: CASSLTGPYQPQHF. This sequence joins TRBV28 and TRBJ1-5, with D possibly being TRBD1 (6 bases). This CDR3 spans 14 amino acids. Trimming stripped 3 bases from V and 5 bases from J, with 11 bases between. CDR1 and CDR2 (germline): MDHEN, SYDVKM.

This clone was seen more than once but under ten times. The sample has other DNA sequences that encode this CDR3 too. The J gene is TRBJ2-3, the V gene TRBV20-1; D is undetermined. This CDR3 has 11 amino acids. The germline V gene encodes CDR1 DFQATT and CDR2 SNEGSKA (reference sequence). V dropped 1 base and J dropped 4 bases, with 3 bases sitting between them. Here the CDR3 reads CSARASDTQYF. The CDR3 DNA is TGCAGTGCTAGAGCCTCAGATACGCAGTATTTT.

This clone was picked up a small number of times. DNA for the CDR3: TGTGCCAGCAGCTTAACCGGGGGCCAAGAGACCCAGTACTTC. Its protein product is CASSLTGGQETQYF. This sequence joins TRBV7-9 and TRBJ2-5; TRBD2 might be the D (6 bases). Germline V gene data show CDR1 as SEHNR and CDR2 as FQNEAQ (reference sequence). The CDR3 has 14 residues. The V and J ends lost 2 bases and 1 base respectively, with 8 bases between them.

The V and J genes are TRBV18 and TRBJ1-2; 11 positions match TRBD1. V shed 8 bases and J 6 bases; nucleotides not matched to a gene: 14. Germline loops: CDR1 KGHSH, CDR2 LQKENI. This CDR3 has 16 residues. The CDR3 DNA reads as TGTGCCAGCCCCTGGGCCGGGACAGGGGGTGTAAATGGCTACACCTTC. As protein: CASPWAGTGGVNGYTF.